This TCR beta chain was sequenced during a study of blood T cells in healthy people across ages. Study findings and constraints: The long-lived group displayed more naive CD4+ cells, plus higher diversity, than the aged donors did. Estimates of total diversity, which came from one million sequenced T cells, were considered to be underestimates.

This clonotype was found a few times. The antigen remains unidentified. Then a second PCR, running roughly 7 to 12 cycles, was carried out with a sample-barcoded 5' primer and a J-beta primer mix. MiXCR, applied by TCRdb to the 5' RACE reads, yields one record per CDR3 protein. Here the sample spans some 1.7 million distinct CDR3 sequences, roughly 27% being singletons. This sequence originates from a woman in her 30s in good health. The sample taken for sequencing was blood.

The CDR3: CAWSVFSRTGELFF. The CDR3 nucleotides read TGTGCCTGGAGTGTATTCTCCCGCACCGGGGAGCTGTTTTTT. The chain links TRBV30 to TRBJ2-2; D is undetermined. Germline CDR1 reads GTSNPN; CDR2 reads SVGIG (reference sequence). The V end was cut by 0 bases, the J end by 4 bases, with 9 bases between. CDR3 length: 14 amino acids.